This record looks at one T cell receptor beta chain sequence and its context. Its antigen remains unknown. V lost 1 base and J 3 bases, leaving 6 bases between the germline ends. In germline, CDR1 is SGHAT, CDR2 FQNNGV. The CDR3 runs 13 residues. The sample comes from a study of cytomegalovirus exposure and HLA in healthy donors. Use of 60 Vbeta and 13 Jbeta primers characterized the PCR. The assay was immunoSEQ multiplex PCR, and TCRdb's table has in-frame clones only and misses some. The repertoire consists of 100,000 or so clones, with about four fifths occurring once and the leading ten covering approximately 1.2%. Notes on the study in general: It was likely that a cluster of highly shared sequence variants was a sequencing artifact. HLA-A and HLA-B allele assignments for most subjects were reportedly predicted accurately using TCR beta sequences. Later analysis showed TCR association rates varying by HLA locus, highest for DRB1 and lowest for HLA-C. According to an earlier analysis, most TCR beta V segments yielded productive rearrangements about 87% or about 30% of the time.

This clonotype originated in a middle-aged man in good health and CMV-seronegative. The V and J genes are TRBV11-2 and TRBJ2-5; D is ambiguous. The sample consisted of PBMCs. CDR3 residues: CASSLGAEETQYF. CDR3 DNA sequence: TGTGCCAGCAGCTTAGGTGCGGAAGAGACCCAGTACTTC.